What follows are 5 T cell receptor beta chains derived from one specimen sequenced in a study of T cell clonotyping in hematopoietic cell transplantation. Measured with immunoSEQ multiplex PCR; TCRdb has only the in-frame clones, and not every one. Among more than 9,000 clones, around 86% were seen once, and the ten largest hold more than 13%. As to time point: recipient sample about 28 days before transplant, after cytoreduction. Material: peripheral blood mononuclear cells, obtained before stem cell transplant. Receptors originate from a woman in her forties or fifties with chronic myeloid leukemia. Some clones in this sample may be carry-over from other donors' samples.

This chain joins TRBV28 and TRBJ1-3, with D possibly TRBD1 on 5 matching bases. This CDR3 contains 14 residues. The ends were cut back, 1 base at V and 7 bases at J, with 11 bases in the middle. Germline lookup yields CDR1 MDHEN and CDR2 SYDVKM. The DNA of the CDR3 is TGTGCCAGCAGTTTATCGGCAGGGATGAACACCATATATTTT. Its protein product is CASSLSAGMNTIYF.

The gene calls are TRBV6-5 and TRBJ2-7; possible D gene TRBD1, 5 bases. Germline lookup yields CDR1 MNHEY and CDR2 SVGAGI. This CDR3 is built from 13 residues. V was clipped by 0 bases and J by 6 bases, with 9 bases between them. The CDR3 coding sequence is TGTGCCAGCAGTTACTCGATCCAGGGCGAGCAGTACTTC. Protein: CASSYSIQGEQYF.

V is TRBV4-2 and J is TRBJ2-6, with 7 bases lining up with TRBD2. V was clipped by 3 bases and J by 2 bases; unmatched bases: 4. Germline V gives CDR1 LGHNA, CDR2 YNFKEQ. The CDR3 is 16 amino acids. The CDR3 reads CASSHAAGAGANVLTF. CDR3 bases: TGTGCCAGCAGCCACGCTGCGGGGGCTGGGGCCAACGTCCTGACTTTC.

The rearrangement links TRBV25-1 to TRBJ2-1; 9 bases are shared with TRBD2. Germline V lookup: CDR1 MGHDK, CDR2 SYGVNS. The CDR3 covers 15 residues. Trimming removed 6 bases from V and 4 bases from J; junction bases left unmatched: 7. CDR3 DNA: TGTGCCAGCAGCAAGCTAGCGGGACTTTACAATGAGCAGTTCTTC. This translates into CASSKLAGLYNEQFF. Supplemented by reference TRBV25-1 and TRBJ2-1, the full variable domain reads EADIYQTPRYLVIGTGKKITLECSQTMGHDKMYWYQQDPGMELHLIHYSYGVNSTEKGDLSSESTVSRIRTEHFPLTLESARPSHTSQYLCASSKLAGLYNEQFFGPGTRLTVL.

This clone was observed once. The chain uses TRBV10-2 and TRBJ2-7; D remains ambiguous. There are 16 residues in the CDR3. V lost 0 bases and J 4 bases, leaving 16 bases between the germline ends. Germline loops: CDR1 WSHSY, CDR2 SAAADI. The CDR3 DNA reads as TGCGCCAGCAGTGAGTCGATGGGATTTGCCGTTTACGAGCAGTACTTC. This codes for CASSESMGFAVYEQYF.